This is a list of T cell receptor beta chains from one sample in a study of T cell responses to AZD1222 COVID-19 vaccine. TCRdb keeps only in-frame clones here, not all; method: immunoSEQ multiplex PCR. Of 85,000 to 100,000 clones listed, roughly 92% are singletons. The starting material was peripheral blood, obtained on day 0 of AZD1222 vaccination. Every receptor here comes from an adult in good health. Both conserved end residues are part of each CDR3. The D gene is left open where the match is weak. Size is stated for part of the rows, as once, few or many counts, or as a class when the clone is expanded.

TRBD1	TRBJ2-2	.	TRBV10-3	TGTGCCATCAGTGAGGGGGACAGGCTCACCGGGGAGCTGTTTTTT	CAISEGDRLTGELFF
TRBD2	TRBJ2-7	.	TRBV3-1/TRBV3-2	TGTGCCAGCAGTCAAGGGACTAGCGGCTCCTACGAGCAGTACTTC	CASSQGTSGSYEQYF
.	TRBJ1-4	.	TRBV12-3/TRBV12-4	TGTGCCAGCAGTCACCCGCCTGGTGAAAAACTGTTTTTT	CASSHPPGEKLFF
TRBD1	TRBJ1-2	.	TRBV27	TGTGCCAGCCGGCAGAAGGGGGACAGGGGAAGAGAAAACTATGGCTACACCTTC	CASRQKGDRGRENYGYTF
TRBD1	TRBJ1-4	.	TRBV19	TGTGCCAGTACCTCGACAGGGCCCCATGAAAAACTGTTTTTT	CASTSTGPHEKLFF
.	TRBJ2-3	.	TRBV2	TGTGCCAGCAGTGAATCAGGAGATACGCAGTATTTT	CASSESGDTQYF
.	TRBJ2-2	.	TRBV10-2	TGCGCCAGCAGTGAGTCCACAGTCCTCGGGGAGCTGTTTTTT	CASSESTVLGELFF
TRBD2	TRBJ2-7	.	TRBV6-5	TGTGCCAGCAGGGATGGCGGGAGATCCCACGAGCAGTACTTC	CASRDGGRSHEQYF
.	TRBJ2-5	.	TRBV19	TGTGCCAGTAGTATAGATCCGACGGGGTCGGAAGAGACCCAGTACTTC	CASSIDPTGSEETQYF
.	TRBJ2-1	.	TRBV30	TGTGCCTGGAACAGACGGGAGTACAATGAGCAGTTCTTC	CAWNRREYNEQFF
TRBD2	TRBJ2-1	few	TRBV6-1	TGTGCCAGCAGTGAAGGGTCTAGCGGGAGGGGTGAGCAGTTCTTC	CASSEGSSGRGEQFF
.	TRBJ1-4	.	TRBV5-5	TGTGCCAGCAGCTTGGTGGTCAGTGCAACTAATGAAAAACTGTTTTTT	CASSLVVSATNEKLFF
.	TRBJ1-3	once	TRBV5-4	TGTGCCAGCAGCTTGGCCGGGGAACGGCGGAACACCATATATTTT	CASSLAGERRNTIYF
.	TRBJ1-1	few	TRBV5-1	TGCGCCAGCAGCTCGACAGCTAACACTGAAGCTTTCTTT	CASSSTANTEAFF
.	TRBJ2-3	.	TRBV7-9	TGTGCCAGCAGCCCGACCTCCCTACTAATTAGCACAGATACGCAGTATTTT	CASSPTSLLISTDTQYF
.	TRBJ1-1	.	TRBV5-1	TGCGCCAGCAGCTTGGCTGGACAAGGCACTGAAGCTTTCTTT	CASSLAGQGTEAFF
.	TRBJ1-5	.	TRBV5-1	TGCGCCAGCAGCTTGGATAGATATAGCAATCAGCCCCAGCATTTT	CASSLDRYSNQPQHF
.	TRBJ1-5	once	TRBV27	TGTGCCAGCAGTTTTACGGATAGCAATCAGCCCCAGCATTTT	CASSFTDSNQPQHF
TRBD2	TRBJ2-5	.	TRBV25-1	TGTGCCAGTGGACTAGCGGGAGTAGGTGAGACCCAGTACTTC	CASGLAGVGETQYF
.	TRBJ1-2	.	TRBV6-5	TGTGCCAGCAGTTACGATGAGGCGGGAGGCTACACCTTC	CASSYDEAGGYTF
.	TRBJ1-5	few	TRBV7-2	TGTGCCAGCAGCTTTAACGATAATCAGCCCCAGCATTTT	CASSFNDNQPQHF
TRBD2	TRBJ2-1	.	TRBV13	TGTGCCAGCAGCTTAGGCCTAGCGGGGCGTACCAATGAGCAGTTCTTC	CASSLGLAGRTNEQFF
TRBD1	TRBJ1-1	.	TRBV27	TGTGCCAGCAGTTACCTAACAGGGGTAGCTTTCTTT	CASSYLTGVAFF
.	TRBJ1-1	once	TRBV6-5	TGTGCCAGCAGCCTCAGGGACACTGAAGCTTTCTTT	CASSLRDTEAFF
.	TRBJ2-3	.	TRBV7-9	TGTGCCAGCAGCTTTCTTGGGGATTCTCCAGATACGCAGTATTTT	CASSFLGDSPDTQYF
TRBD1	TRBJ1-2	.	TRBV13	TGTGCCAGCAGCTTAGGGGGGACAGGGGACTATGGCTACACCTTC	CASSLGGTGDYGYTF
TRBD1	TRBJ1-2	once	TRBV19	TGTGCCAGTATTCCGCCCGGGACAGGGGGGACTGGCTACACCTTC	CASIPPGTGGTGYTF
TRBD1	TRBJ1-1	.	TRBV19	TGTGCCAGTAGTGGGGGACAGGGGTTCGCTGAAGCTTTCTTT	CASSGGQGFAEAFF
.	TRBJ2-1	.	TRBV7-2	TGTGCCAGCAGCCCCTCCTGGAACAATGAGCAGTTCTTC	CASSPSWNNEQFF
.	TRBJ2-1	medium-sized	TRBV11-2	TGTGCCAGCAGCTTATTCTTGGACCGGACGCCGCTCGAGGGCAATGAGCAGTTCTTC	CASSLFLDRTPLEGNEQFF
.	TRBJ1-5	.	TRBV28	TGTGCCAGCAGTCGTACAGGTCCCAATCAGCCCCAGCATTTT	CASSRTGPNQPQHF
.	TRBJ1-6	.	TRBV6-1	TGTGCCAGCAGTAAAGAGACAGCAAGCTCCTATAATTCACCCCTCCACTTT	CASSKETASSYNSPLHF
.	TRBJ1-3	.	TRBV29-1	TGCAGCGTTGAGCACATCTCTGGAAACACCATATATTTT	CSVEHISGNTIYF
TRBD1	TRBJ2-7	.	TRBV7-8	TGTGCCAGCAGTTCCCGAGAGGGGGCGGTCGAGCAGTACTTC	CASSSREGAVEQYF
.	TRBJ2-7	.	TRBV12-3/TRBV12-4	TGTGCCAGCAGTTTTAATTCCTACGAGCAGTACTTC	CASSFNSYEQYF
TRBD2	TRBJ2-5	.	TRBV7-8	TGTGCCAGCAGCTTAGGGGGTAGCGGGGGAGAGACCCAGTACTTC	CASSLGGSGGETQYF
.	TRBJ1-1	.	TRBV5-5	TGTGCCAGCAGCGCTACAGGGTCTAAGGCTTTCTTT	CASSATGSKAFF
TRBD2	TRBJ2-3	.	TRBV7-8	TGTGCCAGCAGCTTAAAGACTAGCGGGAGCAGCACAGATACGCAGTATTTT	CASSLKTSGSSTDTQYF
TRBD1	TRBJ1-5	.	TRBV28	TGTGCCAGCAGTCCGGGACAGGTCCATAGCAATCAGCCCCAGCATTTT	CASSPGQVHSNQPQHF
.	TRBJ1-2	.	TRBV2	TGTGCCAGCAGTGTGACGCAATCAGAAGGCACCTTC	CASSVTQSEGTF
.	TRBJ2-3	.	TRBV19	TGTGCCAGTAGTATTGAGGGGCGCACAGATACGCAGTATTTT	CASSIEGRTDTQYF
.	TRBJ1-5	once	TRBV7-9	TGTGCCAGCAGCTTAGGACAGGCTAGCAATCAGCCCCAGCATTTT	CASSLGQASNQPQHF
.	TRBJ1-2	.	TRBV6-1	TGTGCCAGCAGTGAAGGGGGATCAGGTATTTACGGCTACACCTTC	CASSEGGSGIYGYTF
TRBD1	TRBJ1-5	few	TRBV18	TGTGCCAGCTCAGTCGGGACAGTGAATAGCAATCAGCCCCAGCATTTT	CASSVGTVNSNQPQHF
.	TRBJ2-7	.	TRBV12-3/TRBV12-4	TGTGCCAGCAGTTTCTGGACATCTCACGAGCAGTACTTC	CASSFWTSHEQYF
TRBD2	TRBJ2-7	.	TRBV5-6	TGTGCCAGCAGCTTGGGACTAGCGGGAGTCGAGCAGTACTTC	CASSLGLAGVEQYF
.	TRBJ2-1	.	TRBV30	TGTGCCTCGCGAGGGGGCGGGAGTCGCTCCTACAATGAGCAGTTCTTC	CASRGGGSRSYNEQFF
.	TRBJ1-2	once	TRBV30	TGTGCCTGGAGTGGGCCTAACTATGGCTACACCTTC	CAWSGPNYGYTF